One sample yielded the 15 T cell receptor beta chains listed below, sequenced in a study of blood T cells in healthy people across ages. A J-beta primer mix and a sample-barcoded 5' primer were used in a second PCR of about 6 to 12 cycles. MiXCR, run by TCRdb on the 5' RACE reads, gives a single entry per CDR3 protein. The sample consists of more than 650,000 distinct CDR3 sequences, roughly 24% of them appearing once. The sample was also reused in another study, on T cells of mothers and their children.

The source material was blood. The receptors were gathered from a boy under 18 in good health.

The chain has TRBV28 and TRBJ2-7, with D perhaps TRBD1 (6 bases). The DNA matches TRBJ2-5 better at its end, which makes the J call doubtful. CDR3 size: 15 residues. Germline V lookup: CDR1 MDHEN, CDR2 SYDVKM. The CDR3 DNA is TGTGCCAGCAGTCACCACAGGGCTTCCCAAGAGACCCAGTACTTC. Translating it yields CASSHHRASQETQYF.

This clonotype showed up just a few times. The chain carries TRBV4-2 and TRBJ2-4; D may correspond to TRBD1 or TRBD2 (5 bases each). The V end was cut by 0 bases, the J end by 0 bases, with 12 bases between. The CDR3 is 17 residues long. Looked up from germline, CDR1 is LGHNA and CDR2 is YNFKEQ. Here the CDR3 reads CASSQDGATLAKNIQYF. CDR3 nucleotides: TGTGCCAGCAGCCAAGACGGGGCAACCCTAGCCAAAAACATTCAGTACTTC.

V and J are TRBV20-1 and TRBJ2-7; a weak D match, TRBD1 (5 bases). The ends were cut back, 6 bases at V and 6 bases at J, with 18 bases in the middle. Germline CDR1 is DFQATT and CDR2 is SNEGSKA (reference sequence). The CDR3 is 13 amino acids. This chain's CDR3 is CSASFGAHGEQYF. The DNA for the CDR3 is TGCAGTGCCTCGTTTGGGGCGCACGGCGAGCAGTACTTC.

V is TRBV5-1 and J is TRBJ1-1; tentatively, D is TRBD1 (5 bases). The CDR3 runs to 13 residues. The ends were cut back, 3 bases at V and 7 bases at J, with 13 bases in the middle. Per germline, CDR1 SGHRS and CDR2 YFSETQ. The CDR3 region is CASSYPGRDEAFF. CDR3 bases: TGCGCCAGCAGCTACCCGGGACGTGATGAAGCTTTCTTT. Using reference TRBV5-1 and TRBJ1-1 for the parts outside the CDR3, the full variable domain is KAGVTQTPRYLIKTRGQQVTLSCSPISGHRSVSWYQQTPGQGLQFLFEYFSETQRNKGNFPGRFSGRQFSNSRSEMNVSTLELGDSALYLCASSYPGRDEAFFGQGTRLTVV.

This clonotype was detected only a few times. This rearrangement joins TRBV2 to TRBJ1-2; no definite D call. The V and J ends lost 1 base and 3 bases respectively, with 6 bases between them. Germline lookup yields CDR1 SNHLY and CDR2 FYNNEI. This CDR3 spans 13 amino acids. The CDR3 spells CASSEGLDYGYTF. DNA of the CDR3: TGTGCCAGCAGTGAAGGACTCGACTATGGCTACACCTTC.

The rearrangement links TRBV10-1 to TRBJ2-5; D gene uncertain. The J call may be wrong; the DNA end is better matched by TRBJ2-1. This CDR3 has 14 amino acids. Germline CDR1 reads WNHNN; CDR2 reads SYGVQD (reference sequence). CDR3: CASSESTGDNEQFF. The DNA for the CDR3 is TGCGCCAGCAGTGAGTCAACTGGGGACAATGAGCAGTTCTTC.

The J gene is TRBJ2-4, the V gene TRBV7-2; maybe TRBD2 (5 bases). CDR1 and CDR2 (germline): SGHTA, FQGNSA. Deletions cut 2 bases from V and 7 bases from J, with 12 bases between. This CDR3 comprises 14 residues. The CDR3 nucleotides read TGTGCCAGCAGCTTAACCGGGGTAGAGAACATTCAGTACTTC. It codes for CASSLTGVENIQYF.

This clonotype was observed many times. The CDR3 DNA reads TGCGCCAGCAGCCCGGGACAGGGGACAGATACGCAGTATTTT. Translating it yields CASSPGQGTDTQYF. The chain combines TRBV5-1 with TRBJ2-3; 10 bases match TRBD1. Per germline, CDR1 SGHRS and CDR2 YFSETQ. The CDR3 covers 14 residues. With V trimmed by 4 bases and J by 3 bases, 2 bases remained unmatched.

This chain connects TRBV20-1 to TRBJ1-1; D is ambiguous. The CDR3 is 14 residues long. Germline values: CDR1 DFQATT, CDR2 SNEGSKA (reference sequence). The V end lost 1 base, the J end lost 0 bases, and 9 bases lay between the germline ends. The CDR3, as DNA: TGCAGTGCTAGAGTCGTACAGATGAACACTGAAGCTTTCTTT. Protein sequence: CSARVVQMNTEAFF.

This chain connects TRBV2 to TRBJ2-7, with D possibly matching TRBD1 (6 bases). V was clipped by 3 bases and J by 2 bases, with 14 bases between them. Germline V gives CDR1 SNHLY, CDR2 FYNNEI. The CDR3 loop spans 15 amino acids. CDR3 in DNA: TGTGCCAGCAGTGAGGTTTCAGGACAGACCTACGAGCAGTACTTC. Encoded protein: CASSEVSGQTYEQYF.

The rearrangement uses TRBV27 and TRBJ2-3; D may be TRBD1 (6 bases). Trimming took 2 bases from V and 2 from J, leaving 14 bases between them. The CDR3 has 16 amino acids. Looked up from germline, CDR1 is MNHEY and CDR2 is SMNVEV (reference sequence). The CDR3 region has the DNA TGTGCCAGCAGTTTAACCAGGACAGTTCCCACAGATACGCAGTATTTT. Translated: CASSLTRTVPTDTQYF.

To note about this clonotype: The junction departs from germline at one end; a sequencing error may be responsible. The chain recombines TRBV7-3 with TRBJ2-3; D unresolved. CDR3 length: 13 amino acids. Germline V gives CDR1 SGHTA, CDR2 FQGTGA. The CDR3 region is CPSSLSAVDTQYF. CDR3 DNA sequence: TGTCCCAGCAGCTTATCGGCGGTCGATACGCAGTATTTT.

The chain carries TRBV20-1 and TRBJ2-2; D is unresolved. The CDR3 is 13 residues long. Germline assignment: CDR1 DFQATT and CDR2 SNEGSKA (reference sequence). V was clipped by 0 bases and J by 5 bases, with 7 bases between them. Here the CDR3 reads CSARDLGTGELFF. The CDR3 DNA follows: TGCAGTGCTAGAGATTTGGGTACCGGGGAGCTGTTTTTT.

The chain's CDR3 is CASSRNQGTEAFF. The CDR3 DNA is TGTGCCAGCAGTAGGAACCAGGGGACTGAAGCTTTCTTT. The chain links TRBV7-9 to TRBJ1-1; perhaps TRBD1 as D (6 bases). The V end lost 6 bases, the J end lost 5 bases, and 13 bases lay between the germline ends. Germline CDR1 SEHNR, CDR2 FQNEAQ (reference sequence). The length of the CDR3 is 13 residues.

A few counts support this clonotype. This sequence joins TRBV5-5 and TRBJ1-2; tentative D call: TRBD1 (5 bases). CDR1 is SGHKS and CDR2 is YYEKEE in the germline V gene (reference sequence). CDR3 length: 15 residues. Trimming stripped 4 bases from V and 2 bases from J, with 15 bases between. CDR3 in DNA: TGTGCCAGCAGCATCACCCCACAGGAGAACTATGGCTACACCTTC. It translates to CASSITPQENYGYTF.